A single sample is the source of the 2 T cell receptor beta chains below, sequenced in a study of PD-1 blockade in classical Hodgkin lymphoma. Relapses following autologous stem cell transplantation were seen in all patients, with brentuximab vedotin exposure varying. The repertoire was sequenced with immunoSEQ multiplex PCR; TCRdb's copy has only in-frame clones and lacks some. The table includes some 18,000 clones, 70% to 80% detected once. The specimen was peripheral blood mononuclear cells (PBMCs), collected before the second cycle of nivolumab. The receptors were sampled from a human donor with classical Hodgkin lymphoma.

The CDR3 region has the DNA TGCGCCAGCAGCCCTGGACGGTGGAACACTGAAGCTTTCTTT. This sequence encodes CASSPGRWNTEAFF. V usage is TRBV4-1 and J usage is TRBJ1-1; D uncertain. V was trimmed by 4 bases and J by 1 base, leaving 10 bases between them. The CDR3 covers 14 residues. CDR1 and CDR2 (germline): MGHRA, YSYEKL.

The count of this clone is one. This chain joins TRBV6-5 and TRBJ1-1; TRBD1 aligns across 9 bases. This CDR3 is 15 amino acids long. The V gene's germline CDR1 is MNHEY and CDR2 SVGAGI. With 4 bases clipped from V and 5 bases from J, the junction kept 8 bases outside the gene matches. CDR3 coding DNA: TGTGCCAGCAGTTTCGGGACAGGGAAAACTACTGAAGCTTTCTTT. Protein sequence: CASSFGTGKTTEAFF.